This T cell receptor beta chain was obtained from a study of T cell responses to AZD1222 COVID-19 vaccine. In the case of this clone: Antigen specificity is unknown.

Notes on the study in general: Spike-specific TCR breadth and depth went up after people got two AZD1222 doses. Spike-wide coverage was observed for vaccine-associated CD4 TCRs, with dominant responses at 160-218 and 743-854. Repertoires were sampled only after the peak T cell response. Close to half of spike-specific TCRs reportedly recognize unmutated variant regions.

TCRdb keeps only in-frame clones here, not all; method: immunoSEQ multiplex PCR. The table lists some 150,000 clones, over 75% of them singletons. Sequences were derived from peripheral blood, sampled on day 0 of AZD1222 vaccination. This receptor was taken from an adult in good health.

The CDR3 DNA follows: TGTGCCAGCAGTACCCGGGACAGCTATGGCTACACCTTC. Translation gives CASSTRDSYGYTF. The gene calls are TRBV27 and TRBJ1-2; 7 bases match TRBD1. Per the germline V gene, CDR1 is MNHEY and CDR2 is SMNVEV (reference sequence). The CDR3 runs 13 residues. Trimming took 5 bases from V and 4 from J; bases not matched to a gene: 4.